Presented here are 3 T cell receptor beta chains from one specimen sequenced in a study of T cells in Graves' hyperthyroidism and ophthalmopathy. Amplification yielded TCR beta CDR3 regions, with RNA transcripts as the source. Primed by the HTBI set, a first-round RT-PCR was run on the TCR CDR3. TCRdb ran MiXCR on the multiplex PCR reads and lists one entry per CDR3 protein. The sample carries about 560,000 distinct CDR3 sequences, 15% to 20% recorded once. The sample consisted of blood. The receptors were sampled from a woman aged 18-29 years with Graves' hyperthyroidism.

This sequence joins TRBV20-1 and TRBJ2-7; TRBD1 aligns across 12 bases. V lost 3 bases, J lost 2 bases, and 8 bases stayed unmatched. The CDR3 extends over 16 amino acids. Germline assignment: CDR1 DFQATT and CDR2 SNEGSKA (reference sequence). The CDR3 nucleotides are TGCAGTGCTAGCGTACCGGGACAGGGGGCCACCTACGAGCAGTACTTC. Protein sequence: CSASVPGQGATYEQYF.

This clonotype was counted a few times. The gene calls are TRBV12-3 or TRBV12-4 and TRBJ2-1; D unclear. The CDR3 runs 13 residues. With 5 bases removed from V and 4 bases from J, the gap between germline ends came to 9 bases. The CDR3 loop reads CASSKTEYNEQFF. The CDR3 DNA reads TGTGCCAGCAGTAAAACGGAGTACAATGAGCAGTTCTTC.

In its sample, this clonotype was seen many times. The V gene is TRBV11-3, the J gene TRBJ2-5, with unresolved D. The CDR3 is 14 residues long. V gave up 5 bases and J gave up 5 bases, with 15 bases separating them. Germline-derived CDR1 and CDR2 are SGHNT and YENEEA. The CDR3 DNA reads TGTGCCAGCAGCGCGAGGACCTCCTCGGAGACCCAGTACTTC. Encoded protein: CASSARTSSETQYF.